This TCR beta chain was identified during a study of blood T cell repertoires in COVID-19 (dated by TCRdb to the early 2020s). In the study overall: Collaborator samples came from the United States, Italy and Spain and covered acute and convalescent phases of COVID-19. The material from the prospective study consisted of cDNA or gDNA derived from T cells, B-cell-depleted T cells, or PBMCs. Subjects who had been exposed to COVID-19, were actively infected with it, or had recovered from it provided the deeply sampled blood TCRbeta repertoires that made up the dataset. The repertoires were released in a freely available public database intended as a resource for research on the immune response to SARS-CoV-2. The samples were drawn from two sources: the first 160 participants of the ongoing ImmuneRACE study, and fewer than 1,500 subjects contributed by 6 global collaborators. Sample metadata almost always included a de-identified subject ID, COVID-19 status, age in years and sex. Where available, HLA class I and class II types were obtained from metadata supplied by the sample provider rather than from assay-based typing. Overall study outcomes, separate from this receptor: Clinical and demographic metadata were provided uncurated, with the amount varying by source and participant.

On this clone: There is no known antigen for this receptor. Base qualities are not at hand, and no much larger clone is one base apart. The same CDR3 can be traced to other DNA sequences in this sample.

Each collaborating institution followed its own protocols to collect whole blood in K2EDTA tubes. For TCRbeta analysis, collaborator samples were shipped as frozen whole blood, as isolated PBMCs, or as DNA extracted from either sample type. TCRbeta CDR3 regions were amplified from genomic DNA using the immunoSEQ Assay, a bias-controlled multiplex PCR. The source study handled its data this way. Within the assay, amplification of reference gene primers was used to estimate how many nucleated cells each sample contained. Sequence reads were collapsed and filtered to measure the absolute abundance of every unique TCRbeta CDR3 rearrangement. For each sample, productive Simpson clonality was calculated as the square root of Simpson's diversity index across productive rearrangements. Sourced from immuneACCESS, this table was stored by TCRdb with only in-frame sequences that have V and J called. A share of the clones is absent; for the studies checked, an unresolved V gene accounts for under half, and the remainder has no known explanation. V and J calls and clone size follow that table, whereas D and trimming were derived from the DNA. Within this sample are roughly 250,000 clones, with around 82% of them counted one time only. Of the sample, approximately 4.9% is held by the ten largest clones.

The germline V and J ends show losses of 0 bases and 0 bases respectively, and no gene match explains 2 bases of the junction. The CDR3 covers 15 residues, taking in both the cysteine and the phenylalanine. Just the 45-base CDR3 DNA is kept, in frame starting at base 1. CDR1 and CDR2, looked up from the germline V gene, are SGDLS and YYNGEE. The sequence came from a woman of 80 years or more with active or convalescent COVID-19. Material for sequencing was peripheral blood. This sequence uses TRBV9 and TRBJ1-2; 7 central nucleotides agree with TRBD1. At the DNA level, the sequence is TGTGCCAGCAGCGTAGGGCAGGGGGCTAACTATGGCTACACCTTC. Translation gives CASSVGQGANYGYTF. Where the CDR3 stops, the reference TRBV9 and TRBJ1-2 genes take over; the full variable domain is DSGVTQTPKHLITATGQRVTLRCSPRSGDLSVYWYQQSLDQGLQFLIQYYNGEERAKGNILERFSAQQFPDLHSELNLSSLELGDSALYFCASSVGQGANYGYTFGSGTRLTVV.